This T cell receptor beta chain is drawn from a study of T cell repertoires in cytomegalovirus infection. Germline V gene sequence: CDR1 SNHLY, CDR2 FYNNEI. V shed 6 bases and J 1 base; nucleotides not matched to a gene: 13. The CDR3 has 17 amino acids. This clonotype was seen a few times. Its antigen is as yet unknown. TCRdb independently ran MiXCR on the reads; one entry per CDR3 protein. The table shows some 920,000 distinct CDR3 sequences, with more than 25% occurring only once. This receptor was identified in a human donor in good health (CMV status not recorded). Some clones in this sample may be carry-over from other donors' samples. This sequence joins TRBV2 and TRBJ2-3; TRBD2 aligns across 7 bases. This specimen consisted of cultured CD8+ T cells from PBMCs, obtained from culture after CMV antigen stimulation. The CDR3 is CASRGPGLGWGTDTQYF. In DNA form, the CDR3 reads TGTGCCAGCAGGGGCCCTGGACTAGGATGGGGCACAGATACGCAGTATTTT. Based on the CDR3 plus reference TRBV2 and TRBJ2-3, the full variable domain is EPEVTQTPSHQVTQMGQEVILRCVPISNHLYFYWYRQILGQKVEFLVSFYNNEISEKSEIFDDQFSVERPDGSNFTLKIRSTKLEDSAMYFCASRGPGLGWGTDTQYFGPGTRLTVL.